The sequence of this TCR beta chain was determined in a study of blood T cell repertoires in COVID-19. Overall study context: Collection of acute and convalescent COVID-19 samples took place in the United States, Italy and Spain. Sample material is recorded as cDNA or gDNA derived from T cells, B-cell-depleted T cells, or PBMCs.

Authors' analysis steps: Estimation of nucleated cell counts was performed using reference gene primer amplification. This table comes from immunoSEQ multiplex PCR, and its TCRdb copy is limited to in-frame clones, with some not included. That table gives V, J and clone size, and the DNA gave D and trimming. This table holds about 36,000 clones, just under 80% found once. There are 13 residues in the CDR3. With 2 bases removed from V and 9 bases from J, the gap between germline ends came to 14 bases. CDR1 and CDR2 (germline): MGHDK, SYGVNS. The receptor's source is a man between 60 and 70 years old with acute or convalescent COVID-19. Sequences were obtained from peripheral blood. This chain connects TRBV25-1 to TRBJ2-7; D perhaps matches TRBD1 (5 bases). CDR3 sequence (DNA): TGTGCCAGCAGTGAACCAGGGCCCCGAGCGCAGTACTTC. Translating gives CASSEPGPRAQYF.